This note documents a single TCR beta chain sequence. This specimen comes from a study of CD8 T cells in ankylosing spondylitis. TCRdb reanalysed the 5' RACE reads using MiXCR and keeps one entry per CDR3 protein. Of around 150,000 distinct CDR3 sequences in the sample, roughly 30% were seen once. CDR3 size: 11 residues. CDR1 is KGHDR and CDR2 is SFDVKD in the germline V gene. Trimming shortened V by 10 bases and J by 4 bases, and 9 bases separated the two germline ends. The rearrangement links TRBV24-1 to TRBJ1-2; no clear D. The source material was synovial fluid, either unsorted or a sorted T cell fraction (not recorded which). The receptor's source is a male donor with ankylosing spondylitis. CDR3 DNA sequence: TGTGCCACTTCGGACGGCTATGGCTACACCTTC. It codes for CATSDGYGYTF.